This T cell receptor (beta chain) was captured by sequencing in a study of blood T cells in healthy people across ages. This clonotype was found a few times. Its antigen is unknown. Study observations and caveats: The study regarded diversity estimates from one million T cells as underestimates.

Next came a second PCR, run for about 6 to 12 cycles, which used a sample-barcoded 5' primer along with a J-beta primer mix. Tagging of each cDNA molecule was performed by a template-switch adaptor with 12 random nucleotides. TCRdb fed the 5' RACE reads into MiXCR, producing one record per CDR3 protein. The sample carries around 1.1 million distinct CDR3 sequences, approximately 38% recorded once. CDR3 length: 16 amino acids. Trimming removed 0 bases from V and 4 bases from J, with 15 bases in between. Looked up from germline, CDR1 is SEHNR and CDR2 is FQNEAQ (reference sequence). Each sample yielded at least 6.5 million isolated PBMCs.

The chain uses TRBV7-9 and TRBJ1-2; D gene ambiguous. Sequenced material: blood. The TCR sequence derives from a man aged 18-30 years in good health. The CDR3 nucleotides read TGTGCCAGCAGCTTAGCGGACCAGGACCGCCTCTATGGCTACACCTTC. It codes for CASSLADQDRLYGYTF. The variable domain in full, with the rest retrieved from reference TRBV7-9 and TRBJ1-2, is DTGVSQNPRHKITKRGQNVTFRCDPISEHNRLYWYRQTLGQGPEFLTYFQNEAQLEKSRLLSDRFSAERPKGSFSTLEIQRTEQGDSAMYLCASSLADQDRLYGYTFGSGTRLTVV.